This T cell receptor (beta chain) came from a study of T-cell reconstitution after alpha-beta-depleted transplantation in children (dated by TCRdb to 2016 to 2017). A note on the overall study: Using TCR repertoire profiling, the study quantitatively followed how T-cell immune reconstitution unfolded in children after TCRalphabeta/CD19-depleted allogeneic hematopoietic cell transplantation.

The CDR3, cysteine through phenylalanine, is 11 amino acids long. Only CDR3 DNA remains: 33 bases, in frame from the first base. CDR1 MNHNY and CDR2 SVGAGI were looked up in the germline V gene (reference sequence). Trimming takes 2 bases from V and 12 bases from J, and the germline ends sit 7 bases apart. Preparation of the library involved PCR. The sequencer was an Illumina HiSeq 2500. To normalize quantification of the TCRbeta repertoire, the TCR libraries were built with molecular barcoding that relied on unique molecular identifiers. The public reads were quality trimmed at Q25 with fastp and then assembled into clones with MiXCR by TCRdb, keeping productive beta chains. Entries are consolidated by CDR3 protein sequence, retaining the most common genes and DNA. Across this sample there are about 600,000 distinct CDR3 sequences, with over 9.5% seen only once. Less than 5% of the sample comes from the top ten.

Points on this clonotype: It has no known antigen specificity. The sample holds no much larger clone one base away, and base qualities are not on file.

The sequence was obtained from a human donor who donated a stem cell graft to a child with acute myeloid leukemia. This material consisted of PBMCs from the stem cell graft donor, taken from the stem cell graft. In this chain, TRBV6-6 is recombined with TRBJ1-4; the D gene is perhaps TRBD1, from 5 matching bases. In nucleotides, the sequence is TGTGCCAGCAGTTACCGGGGGGAACTGTTTTTT. It specifies CASSYRGELFF.